These T cell receptor beta chains were read from a single sample in a study of identical twins. TCRdb re-analysed the 5' RACE reads in MiXCR, keeping a single row per CDR3 protein. The table includes some 460,000 distinct CDR3 sequences, 13% to 15% detected once. These data are also associated with another study on yellow fever vaccine responses in identical twins.

Material: CD4+ T cells sorted from blood. Source of these receptors: a woman aged 18-29 years in good health. CDR3s include the opening cysteine and the closing phenylalanine or tryptophan. The D gene is left open where the match is weak. Size values are once, few and many counts, or a class for expanded clones, and some rows have none.

.	TRBV5-1	many	TRBJ1-2	TGCGCCAGCAGGACCGGGCCCTCTAACTATGGCTACACCTTC	CASRTGPSNYGYTF
TRBD2	TRBV12-3/TRBV12-4	many	TRBJ2-3	TGTGCCAGCAGTTTCCGACTAGCGTCCGATACGCAGTATTTT	CASSFRLASDTQYF
.	TRBV20-1	.	TRBJ1-1	TGCAGTGCTGCCTATGGCGGAGCCATAGGTACTGAAGCTTTCTTT	CSAAYGGAIGTEAFF
.	TRBV7-9	few	TRBJ2-7	TGTGCCAGCAGCTCGACTAGGGCGGGGCAGTACTTC	CASSSTRAGQYF
.	TRBV2	.	TRBJ2-5	TGTGCCAGCCGCTTCGGGGAAGCAGAGACCCAGTACTTC	CASRFGEAETQYF
.	TRBV2	few	TRBJ2-2	TGTGCCAGCAGTGCCCGGACTGGCAGGTCCGGGGAGCTGTTTTTT	CASSARTGRSGELFF
.	TRBV3-1	few	TRBJ2-7	TGTGCCAGCAGCCCCTGGGGAGGAGGAAAACCCTTTAGCGAGCAGTACTTC	CASSPWGGGKPFSEQYF
TRBD2	TRBV12-3/TRBV12-4	many	TRBJ2-1	TGTGCCAGCAGTCATAGCGGGGGGGGTGAGCAGTTCTTC	CASSHSGGGEQFF
TRBD1	TRBV6-1	few	TRBJ2-3	TGTGCCAGCAGTGAAGCGATGGTGGACAGGCGGGCAGATACGCAGTATTTT	CASSEAMVDRRADTQYF
.	TRBV29-1	many	TRBJ2-2	TGCAGCGTTCAAGCTAGCGCCGCGAACACCGGGGAGCTGTTTTTT	CSVQASAANTGELFF
.	TRBV6-5	.	TRBJ2-5	TGTGCCAGCAGTTACTCGAGCAGGACCAAGCAAGAGACCCAGTACTTC	CASSYSSRTKQETQYF
.	TRBV27	few	TRBJ2-7	TGTGCCAGCAGTTTATCACCCGTCACGAGCTCCTACGAGCAGTACTTC	CASSLSPVTSSYEQYF
.	TRBV6-5	.	TRBJ1-1	TGTGCCAGCAGTTACGATCGACTCTACACTGAAGCTTTCTTT	CASSYDRLYTEAFF
TRBD2	TRBV19	.	TRBJ2-7	TGTGCCAGTAGTGGGAGCGGGAGTGGCCAGCGGGCCGAGCAGTACTTC	CASSGSGSGQRAEQYF
.	TRBV10-3	few	TRBJ2-3	TGTGCCATCAGTGAGTCTGGGGTGTCCACAGATACGCAGTATTTT	CAISESGVSTDTQYF
.	TRBV5-1	.	TRBJ2-1	TGCGCCAGCAGCTTGGTTTTTCGACAGTACAATGAGCAGTTCTTC	CASSLVFRQYNEQFF
TRBD2	TRBV20-1	few	TRBJ2-7	TGCAGTGCTAGACCGACTAGCGGGAATACCTACGAGCAGTACTTC	CSARPTSGNTYEQYF
TRBD2	TRBV5-1	few	TRBJ2-1	TGCGCCAGCAGCATACTAGCGGGGGCTGAGCAGTTCTTC	CASSILAGAEQFF
TRBD2	TRBV6-5	few	TRBJ2-3	TGTGCCAGCAGTTACACGGGGGGGCCCCCAGATACGCAGTATTTT	CASSYTGGPPDTQYF
.	TRBV29-1	.	TRBJ1-1	TGCAGCGTTGAAGCGTACGGGAACACTGAAGCTTTCTTT	CSVEAYGNTEAFF
.	TRBV24-1	few	TRBJ2-7	TGTGCCACCAGTGATCCTGGCGGGCTCACCTACGAGCAGTACTTC	CATSDPGGLTYEQYF
TRBD2	TRBV3-1	.	TRBJ2-1	TGTGCCAGCAGCCAAGATAAACTAGCGGGTGACTATGAGCAGTTCTTC	CASSQDKLAGDYEQFF
.	TRBV12-3/TRBV12-4	many	TRBJ1-3	TGTGCCAGCACCCCCGGACCTGACAGGGGAAACACCATATATTTT	CASTPGPDRGNTIYF
.	TRBV9	few	TRBJ2-6	TGTGCCAGCAGCGTAGCGGGCTCTGGGGCCAACGTCCTGACTTTC	CASSVAGSGANVLTF
.	TRBV4-2	.	TRBJ2-2	TGTGCCAGCAGCCAAGAATGGTTTTCTAGCACCGCGAACACCGGGGAGCTGTTTTTT	CASSQEWFSSTANTGELFF
TRBD2	TRBV5-4	.	TRBJ2-1	TGTGCCAGCAGCTTGGCCGGAATAGCGGGAGAAGTGTTCTTC	CASSLAGIAGEVFF
TRBD2	TRBV15	few	TRBJ2-2	TGTGCCACCAGCAGAGGCGGCGGGGGGGCGAACACCGGGGAGCTGTTTTTT	CATSRGGGGANTGELFF
TRBD2	TRBV4-3	.	TRBJ2-7	TGCGCCAGCAGCCAAGTCAGTCTAGCGGAGGGTCACTCCTACGAGCAGTACTTC	CASSQVSLAEGHSYEQYF